The 11 T cell receptor beta chains below were found in one sample sequenced in a study of shared clonotypes between healthy human individuals (dated by TCRdb to about 2020). Library preparation was by the immunoSEQ multiplex PCR assay. What TCRdb holds here is the immuneACCESS table cut down to in-frame rearrangements. Part of the clones is not present; checked against another copy, under half of the missing clones reflect an unresolved V gene, and the others are unexplained. In this sample the table shows about 2.1 million clones, around 93% of which occur a single time. The top ten constitute more than 1.5% of the sample. CD8 naive samples were obtained by positive selection for CCR7 among CD45RO-negative cells, yielding a CD45RA+CCR7+ population from which TemRA cells were excluded. Specimen: naive CD8+ T cells from PBMCs. The cell subset or site tag for this specimen amounts to: CD45RA+CCR7+. The receptor set was obtained from a man between 18 and 29 years old in good health. Some clones in this sample may be carry-over from other donors' samples.

V usage is TRBV7-9 and J usage is TRBJ2-5; tentative D call: TRBD1 (6 bases). Germline assignment: CDR1 SEHNR and CDR2 FQNEAQ (reference sequence). CDR3 length equals 14 residues. V lost 4 bases and J lost 4, with 13 bases in between. The CDR3: CASSSGQRPETQYF. DNA of the CDR3: TGTGCCAGCAGCTCGGGACAACGTCCAGAGACCCAGTACTTC.

The chain links TRBV28 to TRBJ2-1; TRBD2 is a possible D gene (6 bases). Germline V gene lookup returns CDR1 MDHEN and CDR2 SYDVKM. There are 17 residues in the CDR3. V lost 4 bases and J 8 bases, leaving 24 bases between the germline ends. The CDR3 loop reads CASSSLGLAAPTYEQFF. CDR3 bases: TGTGCCAGCAGTTCCCTCGGTTTAGCGGCCCCTACATATGAGCAGTTCTTC.

V gene TRBV27 combines with J gene TRBJ2-7; D might be TRBD1 (6 bases). Trimming stripped 3 bases from V and 2 bases from J, with 14 bases between. Germline V CDR1 and CDR2: MNHEY, SMNVEV (reference sequence). The CDR3 has 15 residues. The CDR3 region has the DNA TGTGCCAGCAGTTTTGGAAGGACAGCTACCTACGAGCAGTACTTC. Residues: CASSFGRTATYEQYF.

On this clone: The same CDR3 is also encoded by other DNA sequences in this sample. The DNA of the CDR3 is TGTGCCAGCAGCGGCAGCGGGAGGGCCGGGAATGAGCAGTTCTTC. This encodes CASSGSGRAGNEQFF. This chain links TRBV9 with TRBJ2-1, with 10 bases aligning to TRBD2. The germline V gene has CDR1 SGDLS and CDR2 YYNGEE. The CDR3 contains 15 residues. V lost 3 bases to trimming and J lost 7 bases; unmatched junction nucleotides: 7.

This chain joins TRBV7-9 and TRBJ2-7; D is ambiguous. The CDR3 totals 13 residues. Germline V CDR1 and CDR2: SEHNR, FQNEAQ (reference sequence). V was clipped by 9 bases and J by 4 bases, with 16 bases between them. The CDR3 here is CASSPNEAYEQYF. In DNA form, the CDR3 reads TGTGCCAGTTCCCCGAACGAGGCTTACGAGCAGTACTTC.

This chain connects TRBV2 to TRBJ2-7, with 8 bases lining up with TRBD1. Germline V gene sequence: CDR1 SNHLY, CDR2 FYNNEI. J lost 3 bases, V lost 7 bases, and 11 bases had no gene match. This CDR3 comprises 15 residues. The CDR3 region is CASIEGSGTGYEQYF. In DNA form, the CDR3 reads TGTGCCAGCATTGAGGGCTCCGGGACAGGCTACGAGCAGTACTTC. Combining the CDR3 with reference TRBV2 and TRBJ2-7 gives the whole variable domain EPEVTQTPSHQVTQMGQEVILRCVPISNHLYFYWYRQILGQKVEFLVSFYNNEISEKSEIFDDQFSVERPDGSNFTLKIRSTKLEDSAMYFCASIEGSGTGYEQYFGPGTRLTVT.

The chain links TRBV11-2 to TRBJ2-5, with TRBD2 matching 13 bases. This CDR3 is 15 amino acids long. Germline trimming cut 5 bases from V and 4 bases from J; bases unmatched to any gene: 4. Germline V gene data show CDR1 as SGHAT and CDR2 as FQNNGV. The CDR3 loop is CASSDRLAGGETQYF. The CDR3 region has the DNA TGTGCCAGCAGCGATAGACTAGCGGGAGGAGAGACCCAGTACTTC.

The rearrangement joins TRBV6-6 to TRBJ1-2; TRBD1 agrees at 9 bases. CDR3 length equals 15 residues. Germline CDR1 is MNHNY and CDR2 is SVGAGI (reference sequence). V was pared by 2 bases and J by 5 bases, with 6 bases of the junction left unmatched. CDR3 region: CASSYPDRGFYGYTF. In DNA, the CDR3 is TGTGCCAGCAGTTACCCGGACAGGGGCTTTTATGGCTACACCTTC.

This clone was counted between two and nine times. The CDR3: CASSLSEGGYTF. The CDR3 nucleotides read TGTGCCAGCAGTTTATCAGAAGGGGGCTACACCTTC. The chain combines TRBV28 with TRBJ1-2; D gene unclear. Trimming removed 1 base at V and 8 bases at J, with 8 bases between. The V gene's germline CDR1 is MDHEN and CDR2 SYDVKM. CDR3 length: 12 amino acids.

V and J are TRBV7-9 and TRBJ2-7; D gene ambiguous. Germline loops: CDR1 SEHNR, CDR2 FQNEAQ (reference sequence). V was clipped by 4 bases and J by 2 bases, with 18 bases between them. The CDR3 consists of 16 residues. The CDR3 reads CASSSLISEFAYEQYF. The CDR3, as DNA: TGTGCCAGCAGCTCCCTTATTTCCGAGTTTGCCTACGAGCAGTACTTC.

The table lists this clone with a count of one. CDR3 nucleotides: TGTGCCACCAGCAGAACAGGGGAGGATCAGCCCCAGCATTTT. It is translated as CATSRTGEDQPQHF. The J gene is TRBJ1-5, the V gene TRBV15; TRBD1 aligns across 7 bases. Per germline, CDR1 LNHNV and CDR2 YYDKDF (reference sequence). The CDR3 extends over 14 amino acids. Trimming cost V 2 bases and J 5 bases; bases outside gene matches: 3.